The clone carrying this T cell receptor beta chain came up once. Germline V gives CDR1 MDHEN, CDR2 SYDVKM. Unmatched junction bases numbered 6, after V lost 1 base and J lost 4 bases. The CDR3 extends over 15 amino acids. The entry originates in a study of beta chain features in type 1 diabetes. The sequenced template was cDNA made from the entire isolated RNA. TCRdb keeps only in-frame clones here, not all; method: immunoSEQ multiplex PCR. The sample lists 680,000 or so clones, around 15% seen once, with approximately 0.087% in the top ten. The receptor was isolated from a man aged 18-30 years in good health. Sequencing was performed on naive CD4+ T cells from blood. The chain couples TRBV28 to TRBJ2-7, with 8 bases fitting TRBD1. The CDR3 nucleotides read TGTGCCAGCAGTTTATTCGGGCAGGGGGCGTACGAGCAGTACTTC. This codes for CASSLFGQGAYEQYF.